This entry lists 30 T cell receptor beta chains sequenced from one sample in a study of technical replicates of blood from a few donors. The repertoire was sequenced with immunoSEQ multiplex PCR; TCRdb's copy has only in-frame clones and lacks some. The data contain tens of thousands of clones, 85% to 95% of them singletons. Sequencing used T cells isolated from PBMCs. All receptors derive from a human donor in good health.

This clone was counted once. The chain recombines TRBV5-4 with TRBJ1-2; D ambiguous. This CDR3 is built from 15 residues. Germline V CDR1 and CDR2: SGHNT, YYREEE (reference sequence). V dropped 3 bases and J dropped 3 bases, with 15 bases sitting between them. CDR3 DNA: TGTGCCAGCAGCTCCGAGGGCAGGCCAGACTATGGCTACACCTTC. This encodes CASSSEGRPDYGYTF.

The genes are TRBV9 and TRBJ2-2; D perhaps matches TRBD2 (5 bases). V lost 4 bases and J lost 8, with 12 bases in between. CDR3 length equals 13 residues. The germline V gene has CDR1 SGDLS and CDR2 YYNGEE. For the CDR3, the DNA is TGTGCCAGCAGCCCTAGCCTTTCTGGGGAGCTGTTTTTT. Protein: CASSPSLSGELFF.

This clone was seen only a few times. The chain couples TRBV30 to TRBJ1-1, with D possibly matching TRBD1 (6 bases). The germline V gene has CDR1 GTSNPN and CDR2 SVGIG (reference sequence). The CDR3 has 13 residues. V was shortened by 0 bases and J by 10 bases, with 15 bases between the two germline ends. The CDR3 region is CAWSVGGGRRAFF. CDR3 sequence (DNA): TGTGCCTGGAGTGTAGGCGGGGGGCGCAGAGCTTTCTTT. Full variable domain (rest looked up from reference TRBV30 and TRBJ1-1): SQTIHQWPATLVQPVGSPLSLECTVEGTSNPNLYWYRQAAGRGLQLLFYSVGIGQISSEVPQNLSASRPQDRQFILSSKKLLLSDSGFYLCAWSVGGGRRAFFGQGTRLTVV.

The chain uses TRBV6-6 and TRBJ2-7; weak D call: TRBD1 (6 bases). This CDR3 is built from 14 residues. Germline V gene sequence: CDR1 MNHNY, CDR2 SVGAGI (reference sequence). Trimming pared 4 bases from V and 2 bases from J, leaving 12 bases between. This CDR3 reads CASSFPGDPYEQYF. Written as DNA, the CDR3 is TGTGCCAGCAGTTTTCCAGGGGACCCCTACGAGCAGTACTTC.

This sequence joins TRBV7-8 and TRBJ2-1, with 13 bases aligning to TRBD2. This CDR3 region has 15 residues. From germline, CDR1 is SGHVS and CDR2 FQNEAQ. V was pared by 5 bases and J by 6 bases, with 4 bases of the junction left unmatched. The CDR3 sequence: CASSGGLAGTNEQFF. The CDR3 nucleotides read TGTGCCAGCAGCGGGGGACTAGCGGGGACCAATGAGCAGTTCTTC.

The V and J genes are TRBV6-6 and TRBJ2-1; 7 bases are shared with TRBD1. The V gene end was trimmed by 5 bases and the J gene end by 4 bases; junction bases not matched to a gene: 5. CDR3 size: 14 residues. Germline V gene lookup returns CDR1 MNHNY and CDR2 SVGAGI (reference sequence). CDR3 nucleotides: TGTGCCAGCAGTCACCGGGACAGTTACAATGAGCAGTTCTTC. Residues: CASSHRDSYNEQFF.

The rearrangement links TRBV2 to TRBJ2-1; 7 positions agree with TRBD2. Germline loops: CDR1 SNHLY, CDR2 FYNNEI. J was trimmed by 14 bases and V by 3 bases; bases with no gene match: 7. The CDR3 is made up of 12 amino acids. CDR3 in DNA: TGTGCCAGCAGTGAGGGACTACCACCGAAGTTCTTC. Translation: CASSEGLPPKFF. The whole variable domain, filled in from reference TRBV2 and TRBJ2-1, reads EPEVTQTPSHQVTQMGQEVILRCVPISNHLYFYWYRQILGQKVEFLVSFYNNEISEKSEIFDDQFSVERPDGSNFTLKIRSTKLEDSAMYFCASSEGLPPKFFGPGTRLTVL.

This sequence joins TRBV6-1 and TRBJ2-1, with a weak D call TRBD2 (5 bases). The CDR3 totals 15 residues. Germline CDR1 is MNHNS and CDR2 is SASEGT. V lost 4 bases and J 4 bases, leaving 14 bases between the germline ends. The CDR3 nucleotides read TGTGCCAGCAGTGTCGAGGGAGCGGAATACAATGAGCAGTTCTTC. It encodes CASSVEGAEYNEQFF.

The chain is built from TRBV19 and TRBJ2-3; TRBD2 aligns across 10 bases. Losses at the gene ends were 5 bases for V and 5 bases for J; bases not matched to a gene: 13. Germline CDR1 LNHDA, CDR2 SQIVND (reference sequence). The CDR3 has 17 amino acids. CDR3 region: CASSVSPGLAIRDTQYF. CDR3 DNA: TGTGCCAGTAGTGTATCGCCGGGACTAGCGATAAGAGATACGCAGTATTTT.

V is TRBV27 and J is TRBJ2-7, with a tentative D call TRBD1 (6 bases). The CDR3 spans 15 residues. Per the germline V gene, CDR1 is MNHEY and CDR2 is SMNVEV (reference sequence). The V gene lost 6 bases and the J gene lost 5 bases, with 20 bases spanning the gap. In nucleotides, the CDR3 is TGTGCCAGCAGAGATACAACAGGGAGCGTCCACGAGCAGTACTTC. This encodes CASRDTTGSVHEQYF.

V is TRBV7-9 and J is TRBJ2-2; D is unresolved. V shed 2 bases and J shed 4 bases, with 5 bases lying between them. This CDR3 has 13 amino acids. The germline V gene has CDR1 SEHNR and CDR2 FQNEAQ (reference sequence). DNA for the CDR3: TGTGCCAGCAGCTTATCCATCACCGGGGAGCTGTTTTTT. This gives the protein CASSLSITGELFF.

The chain links TRBV5-1 to TRBJ2-2; D not certain. Germline loops: CDR1 SGHRS, CDR2 YFSETQ. CDR3 length: 15 residues. The V and J ends lost 0 bases and 4 bases respectively, with 10 bases between them. The CDR3 nucleotides are TGCGCCAGCAGCTTGGACCGACTGGGCACCGGGGAGCTGTTTTTT. Translated: CASSLDRLGTGELFF.

The chain couples TRBV19 to TRBJ2-7; 10 nucleotides match TRBD1. V gave up 2 bases and J gave up 3 bases; unmatched junction bases: 4. Germline-derived CDR1 and CDR2 are LNHDA and SQIVND (reference sequence). The length of the CDR3 is 15 residues. The CDR3 nucleotides are TGTGCCAGTAGTATAAGAGGACAGGGGGACTACGAGCAGTACTTC. This translates into CASSIRGQGDYEQYF. Drawing the rest from reference TRBV19 and TRBJ2-7, the complete variable domain is DGGITQSPKYLFRKEGQNVTLSCEQNLNHDAMYWYRQDPGQGLRLIYYSQIVNDFQKGDIAEGYSVSREKKESFPLTVTSAQKNPTAFYLCASSIRGQGDYEQYFGPGTRLTVT.

The genes are TRBV7-3 and TRBJ2-5, with D perhaps matching TRBD2 (7 bases). CDR3 length equals 18 residues. Germline V gives CDR1 SGHTA, CDR2 FQGTGA. V was trimmed by 3 bases and J by 1 base, leaving 21 bases between them. The chain's CDR3 is CASSLGLVAGASQETQYF. CDR3 DNA: TGTGCCAGCAGCTTGGGATTGGTGGCGGGGGCCTCCCAAGAGACCCAGTACTTC.

The genes are TRBV28 and TRBJ1-2, with a tentative D call TRBD1 (5 bases). The CDR3 contains 12 residues. V was pared by 4 bases and J by 3 bases, with 6 bases between. CDR1 MDHEN and CDR2 SYDVKM come from the germline V gene. The CDR3 protein is CASSSRDYGYTF. In DNA form, the CDR3 reads TGTGCCAGCAGTTCCAGGGACTATGGCTACACCTTC.

This clone was recorded only once. This chain uses TRBV5-1 with TRBJ1-2; 10 bases align to TRBD1. The length of the CDR3 is 17 residues. V was pared by 4 bases and J by 3 bases, with 12 bases of the junction left unmatched. The germline V gene has CDR1 SGHRS and CDR2 YFSETQ. The CDR3 here is CASSTGMGTGVYYGYTF. Here the CDR3 DNA reads TGCGCCAGCAGCACGGGGATGGGGACAGGGGTCTACTATGGCTACACCTTC.

The rearrangement links TRBV19 to TRBJ1-3; D unresolved. The germline V and J ends were trimmed by 3 bases and 3 bases, with 12 bases remaining between them. CDR1 is LNHDA and CDR2 is SQIVND in the germline V gene (reference sequence). CDR3 size: 15 residues. As DNA, the CDR3 is TGTGCCAGTAGTATCGATCTGGGAGGTGGAAACACCATATATTTT. This encodes CASSIDLGGGNTIYF. Filled out from reference TRBV19 and TRBJ1-3, the complete variable domain reads DGGITQSPKYLFRKEGQNVTLSCEQNLNHDAMYWYRQDPGQGLRLIYYSQIVNDFQKGDIAEGYSVSREKKESFPLTVTSAQKNPTAFYLCASSIDLGGGNTIYFGEGSWLTVV.

The rearrangement links TRBV10-1 to TRBJ1-2; no firm D call. Germline V gene lookup returns CDR1 WNHNN and CDR2 SYGVQD (reference sequence). V lost 2 bases, J lost 3 bases, and 7 bases lay in between. The CDR3 is made up of 13 amino acids. CDR3 in amino acids: CASSEAVDYGYTF. CDR3 DNA: TGCGCCAGCAGTGAGGCGGTGGACTATGGCTACACCTTC.

The CDR3 DNA reads TGCGCCAGCAGCTTGGAACAGTCCTACGAGCAGTACTTC. This sequence encodes CASSLEQSYEQYF. The gene calls are TRBV5-1 and TRBJ2-7; D not certain. Germline V gene data show CDR1 as SGHRS and CDR2 as YFSETQ. V was pared by 0 bases and J by 1 base, with 5 bases between. This CDR3 is built from 13 residues.

The chain is built from TRBV6-6 and TRBJ2-3, with D maybe TRBD2 (6 bases). Deletions cut 8 bases from V and 4 bases from J, with 7 bases between. The germline V gene encodes CDR1 MNHNY and CDR2 SVGAGI (reference sequence). The CDR3 runs 11 residues. CDR3 DNA: TGTGCCAGCCGGGGGTCAGATACGCAGTATTTT. This translates into CASRGSDTQYF.

This chain connects TRBV18 to TRBJ1-3; D possibly corresponds to TRBD1 (5 bases). CDR1 and CDR2 from the germline V gene are KGHSH and LQKENI. V was shortened by 6 bases and J by 0 bases, with 12 bases between the two germline ends. The CDR3 is 15 amino acids. The CDR3 is CASSSSRVSGNTIYF. The DNA of the CDR3 is TGTGCCAGCTCGTCTTCCAGGGTCTCTGGAAACACCATATATTTT. Together with reference TRBV18 and TRBJ1-3, the CDR3 gives the full variable domain: NAGVMQNPRHLVRRRGQEARLRCSPMKGHSHVYWYRQLPEEGLKFMVYLQKENIIDESGMPKERFSAEFPKEGPSILRIQQVVRGDSAAYFCASSSSRVSGNTIYFGEGSWLTVV.

The V and J genes are TRBV27 and TRBJ2-3; weak D call: TRBD2 (5 bases). Trimming stripped 6 bases from V and 13 bases from J, with 17 bases between. The CDR3 is 12 residues long. The germline V gene encodes CDR1 MNHEY and CDR2 SMNVEV (reference sequence). The CDR3 DNA reads as TGTGCCAGCAGCAAACAGACTGAGGGAAAGTATTTT. The encoded protein is CASSKQTEGKYF.

The chain employs TRBV5-1 and TRBJ1-3; perhaps TRBD1 as D (6 bases). The CDR3 is 15 residues long. V was shortened by 4 bases and J by 4 bases, with 15 bases between the two germline ends. The germline gives CDR1 SGHRS, CDR2 YFSETQ. CDR3 bases: TGCGCCAGCAGCAGAGAACAGGGTCTAGGAAACACCATATATTTT. It is translated as CASSREQGLGNTIYF.

The V call is TRBV10-3, the J call TRBJ2-3, with 8 bases identical to TRBD2. The CDR3 length is 14 residues. The germline gives CDR1 ENHRY, CDR2 SYGVKD. V lost 6 bases and J lost 0; bases outside the gene matches: 2. The CDR3 DNA sequence: TGTGCCATCAGCCAGCGGGAGAGCACAGATACGCAGTATTTT. Protein sequence: CAISQRESTDTQYF.

The chain has TRBV7-9 and TRBJ2-7, with 8 bases matching TRBD1. The V gene's germline CDR1 is SEHNR and CDR2 FQNEAQ (reference sequence). The CDR3 has 15 residues. The V segment lost 3 bases and the J segment 6 bases; nucleotides outside the gene matches: 10. The CDR3 is CASSLEGTGHCEQYF. In nucleotides, the CDR3 is TGTGCCAGCAGCTTGGAGGGGACAGGACACTGCGAGCAGTACTTC.

The J gene is TRBJ2-2, the V gene TRBV6-5; TRBD2 might be the D (5 bases). Trimming pared 7 bases from V and 1 base from J, leaving 7 bases between. The germline V gene has CDR1 MNHEY and CDR2 SVGAGI. There are 13 residues in the CDR3. CDR3 DNA sequence: TGTGCCAGCATAGAGGGGAACACCGGGGAGCTGTTTTTT. This translates into CASIEGNTGELFF.

The V call is TRBV15, the J call TRBJ1-2; TRBD1 matches 9 bases. V was clipped by 8 bases and J by 0 bases; unmatched bases: 7. The CDR3 extends over 15 amino acids. Germline CDR1 and CDR2: LNHNV and YYDKDF (reference sequence). The CDR3, as DNA: TGTGCCACCCGAAGAACAGGGGGCCCTAACTATGGCTACACCTTC. Translating gives CATRRTGGPNYGYTF.

The rearrangement links TRBV2 to TRBJ2-7; 12 positions agree with TRBD2. CDR1 is SNHLY and CDR2 is FYNNEI in the germline V gene. This CDR3 comprises 15 residues. Trimming cost V 7 bases and J 3 bases; bases outside gene matches: 7. Here the CDR3 reads CASNRRLAGDYEQYF. For the CDR3, the DNA is TGTGCCAGCAACCGAAGACTAGCGGGGGACTACGAGCAGTACTTC.

V usage is TRBV6-1 and J usage is TRBJ1-2; TRBD1 is a possible D gene (6 bases). There are 15 residues in the CDR3. Per the germline V gene, CDR1 is MNHNS and CDR2 is SASEGT. Trimming removed 2 bases at V and 5 bases at J, with 15 bases between. CDR3 in DNA: TGTGCCAGCAGTGAAAACCCAGGGGCTGTATATGGCTACACCTTC. Encoded protein: CASSENPGAVYGYTF.

The rearrangement joins TRBV11-2 to TRBJ2-7; D is unclear. The germline V gene has CDR1 SGHAT and CDR2 FQNNGV. The V end was cut by 1 base, the J end by 7 bases, with 11 bases between. The CDR3 is made up of 13 amino acids. The CDR3 DNA sequence: TGTGCCAGCAGCTTAGTACCCAGTTTTGAGCAGTACTTC. Translated: CASSLVPSFEQYF.